Below, 4 T cell receptor beta chains from the same sample are listed, as sequenced in a study of cytomegalovirus exposure and HLA in healthy donors. The PCR used 60 Vbeta and 13 Jbeta primers. The protocol was immunoSEQ multiplex PCR, while the TCRdb copy is restricted to in-frame clones and leaves out a portion. The table shows 190,000 or so clones, with roughly 80% occurring only once. The sample comprised PBMCs. Receptors were obtained from a woman in her forties or fifties in good health and CMV-seropositive.

The genes are TRBV6-6 and TRBJ1-4, with TRBD1 matching over 8 bases. Germline V CDR1 and CDR2: MNHNY, SVGAGI (reference sequence). The CDR3 runs to 16 residues. The V and J ends lost 5 bases and 7 bases, in that order; junction bases with no gene match: 12. Here the CDR3 reads CASSGTDRGGGEKLFF. CDR3 sequence (DNA): TGTGCCAGCAGTGGCACTGACAGGGGAGGAGGTGAAAAACTGTTTTTT.

The V gene is TRBV6-6, the J gene TRBJ2-7; maybe TRBD2 (6 bases). Germline CDR1 and CDR2: MNHNY and SVGAGI (reference sequence). The CDR3 has 13 residues. V gave up 7 bases and J gave up 9 bases, with 19 bases separating them. The CDR3 reads CASTPVGGRGQYF. Written as DNA, the CDR3 is TGTGCCAGCACCCCGGTCGGGGGACGCGGGCAGTACTTC.

The chain combines TRBV28 with TRBJ2-1; 11 bases line up with TRBD1. The trim removed 5 bases at V and 6 bases at J, leaving 6 bases unmatched. The CDR3 has 15 amino acids. Per the germline V gene, CDR1 is MDHEN and CDR2 is SYDVKM. CDR3 nucleotide sequence: TGTGCCAGCAGTCCAGGACAGGGGGCAGTCAATGAGCAGTTCTTC. It encodes CASSPGQGAVNEQFF.

The genes are TRBV5-6 and TRBJ2-2; D gene ambiguous. This CDR3 contains 14 residues. V lost 2 bases and J 3 bases, leaving 8 bases between the germline ends. From germline, CDR1 is SGHDT and CDR2 YYEEEE. CDR3: CASSLRAYTGELFF. The CDR3 DNA reads TGTGCCAGCAGCTTACGAGCCTACACCGGGGAGCTGTTTTTT.